Following are 10 T cell receptor beta chains from one sample sequenced in a study of vaccination and CD4 T cells after COVID-19. Treatment described: approximately nine-day PBMC culture with coronavirus spike peptide pools or control peptides (ViraFEST assay). No antigen has been identified for these receptors. CD4+ T cells that had been cultured provided DNA sequenced with the Oncomine TCR Beta short-read assay. TCRdb re-called the PCR reads through MiXCR, storing one row per CDR3 protein. The sample shows 3,500 to 4,000 distinct CDR3 sequences, less than 20% of them seen only once. Material for sequencing was CD4+ T cells from blood, cultured in vitro. Source of these receptors: a human donor who had recovered from COVID-19.

The chain couples TRBV30 to TRBJ1-3; D is unclear. The CDR3 covers 14 residues. The V and J ends lost 0 bases and 0 bases respectively, with 6 bases between them. CDR1 GTSNPN and CDR2 SVGIG come from the germline V gene (reference sequence). Written as DNA, the CDR3 is TGTGCCTGGAGTGTACTCCCCTCTGGAAACACCATATATTTT. Amino acid sequence: CAWSVLPSGNTIYF.

This clonotype was counted between two and nine times. This chain connects TRBV3-1 to TRBJ2-2; unclear D gene. This CDR3 region has 12 residues. CDR1 is LGHDT and CDR2 is YNNKEL in the germline V gene (reference sequence). Between the trimmed V and J ends, which lost 6 bases and 4 bases, there was a span of 6 bases. The DNA for the CDR3 is TGTGCCAGCAGACCGGTCACCGGGGAGCTGTTTTTT. Translating it yields CASRPVTGELFF.

This clonotype has only a few counts. The chain combines TRBV12-5 with TRBJ2-5, with D perhaps matching TRBD2 (6 bases). Germline CDR1 and CDR2: LGHNT and FRNRAP. The CDR3 spans 13 residues. Deletions cut 9 bases from V and 3 bases from J, with 14 bases between. CDR3: CASRGGAEETQYF. In nucleotides, the CDR3 is TGTGCTAGCCGGGGAGGCGCAGAAGAGACCCAGTACTTC.

This clonotype was seen a handful of times. This chain connects TRBV5-1 to TRBJ2-5; TRBD2 matches at 9 bases. Unmatched junction bases numbered 4, after V lost 0 bases and J lost 1 base. The germline V gene encodes CDR1 SGHRS and CDR2 YFSETQ. CDR3 size: 16 residues. The CDR3 coding sequence is TGCGCCAGCAGCTTGGCCCTAGCGGGGAGCCAAGAGACCCAGTACTTC. It yields the protein CASSLALAGSQETQYF.

The rearrangement uses TRBV5-1 and TRBJ2-2; D is uncertain. The CDR3 runs 12 residues. The germline V and J ends were trimmed by 4 bases and 7 bases, with 8 bases remaining between them. CDR1 and CDR2 from the germline V gene are SGHRS and YFSETQ. CDR3 sequence reads: CASSLEIGELFF. As DNA, the CDR3 is TGCGCCAGCAGCCTGGAGATCGGGGAGCTGTTTTTT.

The chain recombines TRBV18 with TRBJ2-5, with D tentatively TRBD1 (5 bases). Trimming removed 2 bases from V and 2 bases from J, with 9 bases in between. Germline CDR1 and CDR2: KGHSH and LQKENI. There are 14 residues in the CDR3. CDR3 sequence: CASSPTGLQETQYF. The CDR3 bases are TGTGCCAGCTCACCAACAGGATTGCAAGAGACCCAGTACTTC.

This clonotype was recorded a few times. The gene calls are TRBV20-1 and TRBJ2-7; 9 bases line up with TRBD1. Germline values: CDR1 DFQATT, CDR2 SNEGSKA (reference sequence). CDR3 length: 12 amino acids. V lost 6 bases and J lost 6; bases outside the gene matches: 6. The CDR3 region is CSARDRVLEQYF. DNA for the CDR3: TGCAGTGCCAGGGACAGGGTCCTCGAGCAGTACTTC.

CDR3 in DNA: TGCGCCAGCAGCAGGGGGGACACCGGGGAGCTGTTTTTT. Translated, it gives CASSRGDTGELFF. The chain has TRBV5-1 and TRBJ2-2; either TRBD1 or TRBD2 may supply D (6 bases each). CDR1 is SGHRS, CDR2 YFSETQ, per germline. The V end was cut by 4 bases, the J end by 3 bases, with 7 bases between. The CDR3 runs 13 residues. The full variable domain, rest sourced from reference TRBV5-1 and TRBJ2-2, is KAGVTQTPRYLIKTRGQQVTLSCSPISGHRSVSWYQQTPGQGLQFLFEYFSETQRNKGNFPGRFSGRQFSNSRSEMNVSTLELGDSALYLCASSRGDTGELFFGEGSRLTVL.

V and J are TRBV30 and TRBJ1-1; 7 bases are a match to TRBD1. CDR1 is GTSNPN and CDR2 is SVGIG in the germline V gene (reference sequence). The CDR3 covers 15 residues. J lost 7 bases, V lost 2 bases, and 13 bases had no gene match. In DNA, the CDR3 is TGTGCCTGGAGTCTTTTAGGGGAGGGGGCTGTTGAAGCTTTCTTT. It translates to CAWSLLGEGAVEAFF.

This clonotype was recorded a few times. CDR3 DNA: TGTGCCAGCAGTCGGGGGGTTGGCAATCAGCCCCAGCATTTT. This translates into CASSRGVGNQPQHF. This chain links TRBV6-1 with TRBJ1-5; tentatively, D is TRBD1 (5 bases). The V and J ends lost 5 bases and 2 bases respectively, with 10 bases between them. Germline V CDR1 and CDR2: MNHNS, SASEGT. The CDR3 is 14 amino acids.